This T cell receptor (beta chain) was sequenced during a study of OX40 agonist ivuxolimab in advanced cancers. TCRdb's table, derived via immunoSEQ multiplex PCR, lists solely in-frame clones and lacks some. The data contain approximately 100,000 clones, around 80% of them singletons. This CDR3 is 13 amino acids long. V was shortened by 5 bases and J by 8 bases, with 15 bases between the two germline ends. CDR1 SEHNR and CDR2 FQNEAQ come from the germline V gene (reference sequence). Sequences were derived from CD4+ or CD8+ T cells sorted from blood, sampled in a trial of the OX40 agonist ivuxolimab. This chain links TRBV7-9 with TRBJ2-5; D perhaps matches TRBD2 (6 bases). This TCR was recovered from an adult with an advanced solid tumor such as melanoma, head and neck, liver or kidney cancer. CDR3 protein: CASSARAAGTQYF. The CDR3 DNA reads as TGTGCCAGCAGCGCCAGGGCCGCGGGAACCCAGTACTTC.